One T cell receptor beta chain is described in this entry. This sample was taken from a study of blood T cell repertoires in COVID-19. Study-wide context: The United States, Italy and Spain supplied acute and convalescent COVID-19 samples. T cells, B-cell-depleted T cells, or PBMCs provided the cDNA or gDNA that served as material.

Original processing notes: How many nucleated cells were present was estimated from reference gene primer amplification. The method was immunoSEQ multiplex PCR; TCRdb's version includes in-frame clones alone and lacks a portion of them. V and J calls and clone size are as listed in that table; D and trimming were resolved from the DNA. This repertoire shows nearly 110,000 clones, 75% to 95% found once; its top ten account for 1% to 1.5%. CDR1 MGHRA and CDR2 YSYEKL come from the germline V gene. Germline trimming cut 0 bases from V and 5 bases from J; bases unmatched to any gene: 5. There are 15 residues in the CDR3.

V is TRBV4-1 and J is TRBJ2-7; 9 nucleotides match TRBD1. The sequenced sample consisted of peripheral blood. The clonotype comes from a woman aged 30 to 39 with acute or convalescent COVID-19. This CDR3 reads CASSQEGTGWDEQYF. The CDR3 DNA reads TGCGCCAGCAGCCAAGAAGGGACAGGGTGGGACGAGCAGTACTTC.